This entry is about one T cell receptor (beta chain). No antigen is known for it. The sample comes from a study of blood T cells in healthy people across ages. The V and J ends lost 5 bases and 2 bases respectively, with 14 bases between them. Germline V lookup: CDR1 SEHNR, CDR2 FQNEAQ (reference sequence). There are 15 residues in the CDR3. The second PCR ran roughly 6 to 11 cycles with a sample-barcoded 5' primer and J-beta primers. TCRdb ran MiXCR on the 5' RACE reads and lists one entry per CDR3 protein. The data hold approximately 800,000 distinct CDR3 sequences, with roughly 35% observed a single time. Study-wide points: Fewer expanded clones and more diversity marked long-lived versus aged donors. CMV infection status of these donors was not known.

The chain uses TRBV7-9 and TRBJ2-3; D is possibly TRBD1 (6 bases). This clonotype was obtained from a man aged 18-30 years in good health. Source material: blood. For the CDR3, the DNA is TGTGCCAGCAGCCCAACAGGGACCCACACAGATACGCAGTATTTT. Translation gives CASSPTGTHTDTQYF.